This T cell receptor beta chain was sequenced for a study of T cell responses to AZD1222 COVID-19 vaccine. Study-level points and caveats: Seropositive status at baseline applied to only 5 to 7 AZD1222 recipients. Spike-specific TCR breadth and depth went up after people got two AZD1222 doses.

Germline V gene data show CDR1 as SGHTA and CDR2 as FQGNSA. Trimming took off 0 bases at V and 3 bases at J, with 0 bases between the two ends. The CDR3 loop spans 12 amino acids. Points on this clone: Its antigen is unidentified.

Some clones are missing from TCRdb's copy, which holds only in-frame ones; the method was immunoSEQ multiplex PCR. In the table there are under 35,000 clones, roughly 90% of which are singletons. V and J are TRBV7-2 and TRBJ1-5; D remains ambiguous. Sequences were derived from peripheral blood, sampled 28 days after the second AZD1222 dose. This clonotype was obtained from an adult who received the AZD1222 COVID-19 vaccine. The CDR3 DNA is TGTGCCAGCAGCTTAGCCAATCAGCCCCAGCATTTT. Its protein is CASSLANQPQHF.